This T cell receptor (beta chain) is drawn from a study of T-cell reconstitution after alpha-beta-depleted transplantation in children. Findings and caveats of the study: Once a year had passed after transplant, T-cell counts and diversity came mostly from newly produced T cells. Surviving recipient T cells and thymic progenitors produced the high day-60 TCRbeta diversity seen in some patients. Expanded clones from the graft, numbering several hundred, reportedly supplied alpha-beta T cells about two months after transplant.

The library targeted TCRbeta and was prepared with unique molecular identifiers. MiXCR, run by TCRdb on the PCR reads, gives a single entry per CDR3 protein. The sample holds 500,000 to 750,000 distinct CDR3 sequences, over 20% seen once. Of note for this clonotype: As yet, its antigen is unknown.

The sequences come from PBMCs, collected before TCRalphabeta/CD19-depleted stem cell transplant. The TCR sequence derives from a boy less than two years old with Wiskott-Aldrich syndrome, due to receive a stem cell transplant.

This CDR3 reads CATSDPGGDTQYF. CDR3 nucleotides: TGTGCCACCAGTGACCCCGGGGGAGATACGCAGTATTTT. This rearrangement joins TRBV24-1 to TRBJ2-3; TRBD2 might be the D (6 bases). This CDR3 contains 13 residues. The V end was cut by 4 bases, the J end by 5 bases, with 9 bases between. Germline assignment: CDR1 KGHDR and CDR2 SFDVKD.